This TCR beta chain was obtained from a study of blood T cell repertoires in COVID-19. This CDR3 spans 17 amino acids. Per germline, CDR1 MNHEY and CDR2 SMNVEV (reference sequence). J gave up 4 bases and V 2 bases, and 9 bases lay outside the gene matches. Per the original methods: Amplification from reference gene primers served as the basis for estimated nucleated cell counts. Repertoires were generated with immunoSEQ multiplex PCR, while TCRdb's copy carries only in-frame clones and drops some. V and J calls and clone size are given by that table; D and trimming were obtained from the DNA. The repertoire has 200,000 to 300,000 clones, approximately 86% of them found once; the top ten carry approximately 3%.

The source of this sequence is a woman younger than 45 who had recovered from COVID-19. Sequencing was performed on peripheral blood. This chain uses TRBV27 with TRBJ1-2; 11 positions match TRBD1. CDR3 loop: CASSLGGPDRGPYGYTF. Written as DNA, the CDR3 is TGTGCCAGCAGTTTAGGAGGACCGGACAGGGGGCCCTATGGCTACACCTTC.